A selection of T cell receptor beta chains follows, all from one sample in a study of blood T cell repertoires in COVID-19. Generated by immunoSEQ multiplex PCR, the TCRdb table keeps only in-frame clones and is missing some. The sample has approximately 250,000 clones, about 90% seen once. Specimen: peripheral blood. The receptors originated from a man aged 30 to 45 with COVID-19, enrolled during active disease. Both conserved end residues are part of each CDR3. The order of the fields is clone size, J gene, D gene, V gene, CDR3 length, CDR3 protein, CDR3 DNA. The D gene is left open where the match is weak. Clone sizes are given selectively: once, few, many, or a class where the clone is expanded.

clone_size: -; j_call: TRBJ1-1; d_call: -; v_call: TRBV6-5; cdr3_length: 13; cdr3_aa: CASGVSLNTEAFF; cdr3_nt: TGTGCCAGCGGAGTATCCTTGAACACTGAAGCTTTCTTT
clone_size: -; j_call: TRBJ1-2; d_call: TRBD1; v_call: TRBV9; cdr3_length: 14; cdr3_aa: CASSVGTGRYGYTF; cdr3_nt: TGTGCCAGCAGCGTAGGGACAGGGCGGTATGGCTACACCTTC
clone_size: -; j_call: TRBJ1-1; d_call: -; v_call: TRBV9; cdr3_length: 14; cdr3_aa: CASNRQGGNTEAFF; cdr3_nt: TGTGCCAGCAACCGCCAGGGCGGGAACACTGAAGCTTTCTTT
clone_size: -; j_call: TRBJ1-1; d_call: TRBD1; v_call: TRBV7-9; cdr3_length: 15; cdr3_aa: CASSSRTGMNTEAFF; cdr3_nt: TGTGCCAGCAGCTCGAGGACAGGGATGAACACTGAAGCTTTCTTT
clone_size: -; j_call: TRBJ1-4; d_call: -; v_call: TRBV3-1/TRBV3-2; cdr3_length: 14; cdr3_aa: CASSQDITNEKLFF; cdr3_nt: TGTGCCAGCAGCCAAGATATAACTAATGAAAAACTGTTTTTT
clone_size: -; j_call: TRBJ2-7; d_call: TRBD1; v_call: TRBV7-9; cdr3_length: 14; cdr3_aa: CASSRGGQAYEQYF; cdr3_nt: TGTGCCAGCAGCCGCGGTGGACAGGCCTACGAGCAGTACTTC
clone_size: -; j_call: TRBJ1-1; d_call: TRBD1; v_call: TRBV2; cdr3_length: 13; cdr3_aa: CASSGSDRVGAFF; cdr3_nt: TGTGCCAGCAGTGGATCGGACAGGGTTGGAGCTTTCTTT
clone_size: -; j_call: TRBJ1-3; d_call: -; v_call: TRBV5-1; cdr3_length: 19; cdr3_aa: CASSLVLTGSKVSGNTIYF; cdr3_nt: TGCGCCAGCAGCTTGGTTCTGACAGGCTCTAAAGTCTCTGGAAACACCATATATTTT
clone_size: -; j_call: TRBJ2-4; d_call: TRBD1; v_call: TRBV23-1; cdr3_length: 15; cdr3_aa: CASSQSGTGANIQYF; cdr3_nt: TGCGCCAGCAGTCAATCTGGGACAGGGGCTAACATTCAGTACTTC
clone_size: -; j_call: TRBJ1-5; d_call: -; v_call: TRBV19; cdr3_length: 13; cdr3_aa: CASSDRVDQPQHF; cdr3_nt: TGTGCCAGTAGTGACCGGGTGGATCAGCCCCAGCATTTT
clone_size: -; j_call: TRBJ2-7; d_call: TRBD1; v_call: TRBV5-1; cdr3_length: 15; cdr3_aa: CASSGAGTAPYEQYF; cdr3_nt: TGCGCCAGCAGCGGGGCCGGGACAGCCCCCTACGAGCAGTACTTC
clone_size: -; j_call: TRBJ1-1; d_call: -; v_call: TRBV5-1; cdr3_length: 15; cdr3_aa: CASSLGRGGNTEAFF; cdr3_nt: TGCGCCAGCAGCTTGGGGCGGGGTGGGAACACTGAAGCTTTCTTT
clone_size: once; j_call: TRBJ1-2; d_call: -; v_call: TRBV11-2; cdr3_length: 15; cdr3_aa: CASSLAATTNYGYTF; cdr3_nt: TGTGCCAGCAGCTTAGCGGCGACAACAAACTATGGCTACACCTTC
clone_size: -; j_call: TRBJ1-2; d_call: -; v_call: TRBV7-9; cdr3_length: 15; cdr3_aa: CASSLARPSHYGYTF; cdr3_nt: TGTGCCAGCAGCTTAGCGCGTCCCTCCCACTATGGCTACACCTTC
clone_size: -; j_call: TRBJ1-1; d_call: -; v_call: TRBV6-5; cdr3_length: 13; cdr3_aa: CASSSRANTEAFF; cdr3_nt: TGTGCCAGCAGTTCCAGGGCCAACACTGAAGCTTTCTTT
clone_size: -; j_call: TRBJ1-2; d_call: TRBD1; v_call: TRBV25-1; cdr3_length: 12; cdr3_aa: CASSRQGWGYTF; cdr3_nt: TGTGCCAGCAGTCGACAGGGCTGGGGCTACACCTTC
clone_size: -; j_call: TRBJ1-3; d_call: -; v_call: TRBV5-6; cdr3_length: 15; cdr3_aa: CASSSPLNSGNTIYF; cdr3_nt: TGTGCCAGCAGTTCACCCCTAAACTCTGGAAACACCATATATTTT
clone_size: few; j_call: TRBJ2-7; d_call: -; v_call: TRBV5-1; cdr3_length: 15; cdr3_aa: CASSAAQGQSHEQYF; cdr3_nt: TGCGCCAGCAGCGCGGCCCAGGGGCAAAGCCACGAGCAGTACTTC
clone_size: -; j_call: TRBJ2-3; d_call: TRBD2; v_call: TRBV9; cdr3_length: 19; cdr3_aa: CASSGPGLAGGRGTDTQYF; cdr3_nt: TGTGCCAGCAGCGGACCAGGACTAGCGGGGGGGCGGGGCACAGATACGCAGTATTTT
clone_size: few; j_call: TRBJ1-1; d_call: -; v_call: TRBV5-1; cdr3_length: 15; cdr3_aa: CASSLDPNMNTEAFF; cdr3_nt: TGCGCCAGCAGCTTGGACCCGAACATGAACACTGAAGCTTTCTTT
clone_size: -; j_call: TRBJ1-5; d_call: TRBD1; v_call: TRBV6-1; cdr3_length: 17; cdr3_aa: CASSEGQGTGVNQPQHF; cdr3_nt: TGTGCCAGCAGTGAGGGTCAGGGTACAGGGGTCAATCAGCCCCAGCATTTT
clone_size: -; j_call: TRBJ1-2; d_call: TRBD1; v_call: TRBV6-4; cdr3_length: 14; cdr3_aa: CASSVSTGGGGYTF; cdr3_nt: TGTGCCAGCAGTGTTTCGACAGGGGGCGGTGGCTACACCTTC
clone_size: -; j_call: TRBJ1-2; d_call: -; v_call: TRBV4-1; cdr3_length: 13; cdr3_aa: CASSQESGYGYTF; cdr3_nt: TGCGCCAGCAGCCAAGAGTCAGGTTATGGCTACACCTTC
clone_size: -; j_call: TRBJ2-5; d_call: TRBD1; v_call: TRBV19; cdr3_length: 15; cdr3_aa: CASSISQGHQETQYF; cdr3_nt: TGTGCCAGTAGTATTTCACAGGGGCACCAAGAGACCCAGTACTTC
clone_size: -; j_call: TRBJ1-5; d_call: -; v_call: TRBV3-1/TRBV3-2; cdr3_length: 13; cdr3_aa: CASSLRAEGPQHF; cdr3_nt: TGTGCCAGCAGCCTGCGCGCCGAGGGGCCCCAGCATTTT
clone_size: -; j_call: TRBJ2-1; d_call: TRBD2; v_call: TRBV11-2; cdr3_length: 16; cdr3_aa: CASSLMLAGGFYEQFF; cdr3_nt: TGTGCCAGCAGCTTAATGCTAGCGGGGGGGTTTTATGAGCAGTTCTTC
clone_size: -; j_call: TRBJ1-4; d_call: -; v_call: TRBV27; cdr3_length: 14; cdr3_aa: CASSPGNRNEKLFF; cdr3_nt: TGTGCCAGCAGCCCGGGTAACAGGAATGAAAAACTGTTTTTT
clone_size: -; j_call: TRBJ2-5; d_call: -; v_call: TRBV5-6; cdr3_length: 15; cdr3_aa: CASAFSGGQRETQYF; cdr3_nt: TGTGCCAGCGCCTTCTCGGGAGGACAGAGGGAGACCCAGTACTTC
clone_size: once; j_call: TRBJ1-5; d_call: TRBD1; v_call: TRBV4-1; cdr3_length: 15; cdr3_aa: CASSTQQGSGQPQHF; cdr3_nt: TGCGCCAGCAGCACTCAACAGGGGTCTGGACAGCCCCAGCATTTT
clone_size: -; j_call: TRBJ1-4; d_call: -; v_call: TRBV6-5; cdr3_length: 14; cdr3_aa: CASRKTGSNEKLFF; cdr3_nt: TGTGCCAGCAGAAAAACAGGGTCTAATGAAAAACTGTTTTTT
clone_size: -; j_call: TRBJ1-2; d_call: TRBD1; v_call: TRBV6-5; cdr3_length: 12; cdr3_aa: CATQTGVFGYTF; cdr3_nt: TGTGCCACCCAGACAGGGGTGTTTGGCTACACCTTC
clone_size: -; j_call: TRBJ2-5; d_call: -; v_call: TRBV19; cdr3_length: 13; cdr3_aa: CASSRGLQETQYF; cdr3_nt: TGTGCCAGTAGTAGGGGGCTCCAAGAGACCCAGTACTTC
clone_size: -; j_call: TRBJ1-5; d_call: -; v_call: TRBV15; cdr3_length: 14; cdr3_aa: CATSSYIRNQPQHF; cdr3_nt: TGTGCCACCAGCAGTTATATCCGCAATCAGCCCCAGCATTTT
clone_size: -; j_call: TRBJ2-7; d_call: -; v_call: TRBV27; cdr3_length: 18; cdr3_aa: CASNQRGPRGGIDYEQYF; cdr3_nt: TGTGCCAGCAACCAAAGGGGACCCAGGGGCGGTATAGACTACGAGCAGTACTTC
clone_size: -; j_call: TRBJ1-5; d_call: TRBD1; v_call: TRBV5-6; cdr3_length: 15; cdr3_aa: CASSSRGLSNQPQHF; cdr3_nt: TGTGCCAGCAGCTCCAGGGGGCTTAGCAATCAGCCCCAGCATTTT
clone_size: -; j_call: TRBJ2-3; d_call: TRBD2; v_call: TRBV5-4; cdr3_length: 17; cdr3_aa: CASSPAGLAGSTDTQYF; cdr3_nt: TGTGCCAGCAGCCCAGCGGGACTAGCGGGGAGCACAGATACGCAGTATTTT
clone_size: -; j_call: TRBJ1-2; d_call: TRBD1; v_call: TRBV6-1; cdr3_length: 17; cdr3_aa: CASSERGQGTLYYGYTF; cdr3_nt: TGTGCCAGCAGTGAAAGGGGACAGGGAACCCTCTACTATGGCTACACCTTC
clone_size: -; j_call: TRBJ2-5; d_call: TRBD2; v_call: TRBV14; cdr3_length: 13; cdr3_aa: CASQRGTQETQYF; cdr3_nt: TGTGCCAGCCAGCGGGGGACCCAAGAGACCCAGTACTTC
clone_size: -; j_call: TRBJ1-2; d_call: TRBD1; v_call: TRBV5-6; cdr3_length: 15; cdr3_aa: CASRPERQGNYGYTF; cdr3_nt: TGTGCCAGCAGACCAGAGAGACAGGGTAACTATGGCTACACCTTC
clone_size: -; j_call: TRBJ1-2; d_call: TRBD1; v_call: TRBV6-5; cdr3_length: 13; cdr3_aa: CASTLGQGNGYTF; cdr3_nt: TGTGCCAGCACCCTGGGACAGGGAAATGGCTACACCTTC
clone_size: -; j_call: TRBJ1-1; d_call: -; v_call: TRBV28; cdr3_length: 16; cdr3_aa: CASSPWGGQLYTEAFF; cdr3_nt: TGTGCCAGCAGTCCCTGGGGGGGCCAACTATACACTGAAGCTTTCTTT